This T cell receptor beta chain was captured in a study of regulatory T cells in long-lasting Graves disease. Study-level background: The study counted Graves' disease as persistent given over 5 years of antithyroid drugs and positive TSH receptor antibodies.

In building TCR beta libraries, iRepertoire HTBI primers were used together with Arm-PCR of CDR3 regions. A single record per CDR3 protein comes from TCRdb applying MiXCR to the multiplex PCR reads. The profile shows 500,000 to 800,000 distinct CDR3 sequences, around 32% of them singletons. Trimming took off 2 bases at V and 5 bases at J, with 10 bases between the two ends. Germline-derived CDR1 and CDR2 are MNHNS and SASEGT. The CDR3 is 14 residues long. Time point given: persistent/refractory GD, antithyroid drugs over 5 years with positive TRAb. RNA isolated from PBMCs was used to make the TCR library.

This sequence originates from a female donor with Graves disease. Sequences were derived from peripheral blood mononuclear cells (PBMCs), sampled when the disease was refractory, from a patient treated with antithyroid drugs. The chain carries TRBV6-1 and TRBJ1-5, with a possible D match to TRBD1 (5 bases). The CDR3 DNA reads TGTGCCAGCAGTGAATTTAGGGACGATCAGCCCCAGCATTTT. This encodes CASSEFRDDQPQHF.